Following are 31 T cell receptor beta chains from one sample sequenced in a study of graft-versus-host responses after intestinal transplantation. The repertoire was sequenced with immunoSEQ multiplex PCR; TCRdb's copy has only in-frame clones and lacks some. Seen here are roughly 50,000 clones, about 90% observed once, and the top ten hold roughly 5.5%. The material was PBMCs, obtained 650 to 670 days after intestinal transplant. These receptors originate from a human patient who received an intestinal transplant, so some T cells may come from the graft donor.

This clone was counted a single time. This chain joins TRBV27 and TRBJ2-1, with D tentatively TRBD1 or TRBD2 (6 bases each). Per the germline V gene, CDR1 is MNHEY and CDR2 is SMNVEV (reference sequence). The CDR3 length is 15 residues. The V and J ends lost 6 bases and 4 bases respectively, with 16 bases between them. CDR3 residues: CASRVAGHPYNEQFF. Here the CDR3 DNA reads TGTGCCAGCAGAGTGGCGGGACACCCTTACAATGAGCAGTTCTTC.

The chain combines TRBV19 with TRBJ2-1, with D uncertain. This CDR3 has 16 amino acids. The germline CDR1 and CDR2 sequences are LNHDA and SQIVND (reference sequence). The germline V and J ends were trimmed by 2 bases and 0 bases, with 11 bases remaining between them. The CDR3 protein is CASSIRASSSYNEQFF. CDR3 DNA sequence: TGTGCCAGTAGTATAAGGGCCTCAAGCTCCTACAATGAGCAGTTCTTC.

CDR3 region: CASSLANSADTQYF. DNA of the CDR3: TGTGCCAGCAGCTTGGCCAACTCCGCAGATACGCAGTATTTT. The chain couples TRBV4-2 to TRBJ2-3; D remains ambiguous. The germline gives CDR1 LGHNA, CDR2 YNFKEQ. V was cut by 5 bases and J by 4 bases, with 13 bases left in between. The CDR3 loop spans 14 amino acids.

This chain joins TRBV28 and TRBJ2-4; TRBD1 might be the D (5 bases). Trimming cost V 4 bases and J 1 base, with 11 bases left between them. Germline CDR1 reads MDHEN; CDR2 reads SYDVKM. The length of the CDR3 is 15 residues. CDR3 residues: CASSWGPGAKNIQYF. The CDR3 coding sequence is TGTGCCAGCAGTTGGGGTCCAGGGGCCAAAAACATTCAGTACTTC.

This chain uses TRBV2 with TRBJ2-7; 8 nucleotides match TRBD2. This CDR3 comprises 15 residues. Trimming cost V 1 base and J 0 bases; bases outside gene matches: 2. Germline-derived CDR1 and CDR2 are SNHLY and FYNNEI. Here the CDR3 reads CASSEGGTSSYEQYF. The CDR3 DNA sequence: TGTGCCAGCAGTGAAGGGGGGACTAGCTCCTACGAGCAGTACTTC.

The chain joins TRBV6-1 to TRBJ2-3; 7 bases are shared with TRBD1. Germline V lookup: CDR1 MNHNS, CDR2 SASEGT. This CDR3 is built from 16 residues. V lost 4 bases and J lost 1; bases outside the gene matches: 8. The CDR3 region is CASSARQGLGTDTQYF. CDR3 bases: TGTGCCAGCAGTGCCCGACAGGGCTTGGGCACAGATACGCAGTATTTT.

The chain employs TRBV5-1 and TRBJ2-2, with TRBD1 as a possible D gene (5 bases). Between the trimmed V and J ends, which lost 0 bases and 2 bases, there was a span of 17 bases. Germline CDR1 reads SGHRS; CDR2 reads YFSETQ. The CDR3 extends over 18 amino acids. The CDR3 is CASSLVVKGPSNTGELFF. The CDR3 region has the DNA TGCGCCAGCAGCTTGGTCGTTAAGGGGCCCTCCAACACCGGGGAGCTGTTTTTT.

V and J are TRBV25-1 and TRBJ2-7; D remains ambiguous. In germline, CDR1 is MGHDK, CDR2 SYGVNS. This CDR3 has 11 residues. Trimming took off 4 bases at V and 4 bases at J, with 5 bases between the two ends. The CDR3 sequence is CASSASYEQYF. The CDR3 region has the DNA TGTGCCAGCAGTGCGAGTTACGAGCAGTACTTC.

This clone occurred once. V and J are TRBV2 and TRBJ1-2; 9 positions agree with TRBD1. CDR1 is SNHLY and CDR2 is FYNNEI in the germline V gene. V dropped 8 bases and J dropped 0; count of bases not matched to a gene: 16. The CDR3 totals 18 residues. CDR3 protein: CASGKPGTGLLSNYGYTF. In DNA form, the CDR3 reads TGTGCCAGCGGCAAGCCCGGGACAGGGCTCCTCTCTAACTATGGCTACACCTTC.

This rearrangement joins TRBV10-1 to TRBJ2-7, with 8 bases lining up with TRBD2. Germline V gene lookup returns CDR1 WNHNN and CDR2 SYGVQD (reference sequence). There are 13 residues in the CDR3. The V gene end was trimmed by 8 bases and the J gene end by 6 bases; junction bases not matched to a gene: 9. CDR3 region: CASAGTRSGEQYF. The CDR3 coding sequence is TGCGCCAGCGCCGGGACTAGGAGTGGCGAGCAGTACTTC.

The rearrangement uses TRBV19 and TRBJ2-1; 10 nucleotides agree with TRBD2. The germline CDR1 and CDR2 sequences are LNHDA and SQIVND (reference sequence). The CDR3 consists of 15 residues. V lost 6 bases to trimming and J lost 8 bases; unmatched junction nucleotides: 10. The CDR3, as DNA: TGTGCCAGTAGGTCCCTTGGACTAGCGGAGGATGAGCAGTTCTTC. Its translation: CASRSLGLAEDEQFF.

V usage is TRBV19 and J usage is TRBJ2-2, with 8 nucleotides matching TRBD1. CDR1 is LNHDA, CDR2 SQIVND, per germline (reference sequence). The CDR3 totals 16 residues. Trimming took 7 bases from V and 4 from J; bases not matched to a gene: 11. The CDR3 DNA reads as TGTGCCAGTAAACTCGGAGGACAGGGCGTCACCGGGGAGCTGTTTTTT. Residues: CASKLGGQGVTGELFF.

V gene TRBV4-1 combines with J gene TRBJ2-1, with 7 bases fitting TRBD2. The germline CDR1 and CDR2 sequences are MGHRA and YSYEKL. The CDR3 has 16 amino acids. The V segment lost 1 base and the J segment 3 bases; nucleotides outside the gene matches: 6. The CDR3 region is CASSQVGGGNYNEQFF. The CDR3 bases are TGCGCCAGCAGCCAAGTTGGCGGGGGAAACTACAATGAGCAGTTCTTC.

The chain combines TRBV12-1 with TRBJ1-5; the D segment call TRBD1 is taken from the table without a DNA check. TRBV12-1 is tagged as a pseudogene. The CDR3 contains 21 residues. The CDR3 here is CASSFSQGAITQMNSNQPQHF. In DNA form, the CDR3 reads TGTGCCAGCAGCTTCTCCCAGGGGGCGATAACACAGATGAATAGCAATCAGCCCCAGCATTTT.

In DNA, the CDR3 is TGCAGCGGCACCGTGTCCCAAGAGACCCAGTACTTC. Translating it yields CSGTVSQETQYF. The V call is TRBV29-1, the J call TRBJ2-5; no firm D call. The CDR3 is made up of 12 amino acids. In germline, CDR1 is SQVTM, CDR2 ANQGSEA. V was trimmed by 7 bases and J by 1 base, leaving 10 bases between them.

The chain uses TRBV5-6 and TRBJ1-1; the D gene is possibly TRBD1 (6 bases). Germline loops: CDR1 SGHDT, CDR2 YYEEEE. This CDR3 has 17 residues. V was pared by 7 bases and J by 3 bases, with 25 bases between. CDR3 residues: CASSRGGGFGSYTEAFF. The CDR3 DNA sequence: TGTGCCAGCTCACGAGGAGGGGGATTTGGGTCATACACTGAAGCTTTCTTT.

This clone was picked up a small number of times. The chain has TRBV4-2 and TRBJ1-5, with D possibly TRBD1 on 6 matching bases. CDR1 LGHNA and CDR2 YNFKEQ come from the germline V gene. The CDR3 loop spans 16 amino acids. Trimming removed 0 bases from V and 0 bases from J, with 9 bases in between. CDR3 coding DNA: TGTGCCAGCAGCCAAGATTGGACAGTTAGCAATCAGCCCCAGCATTTT. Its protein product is CASSQDWTVSNQPQHF.

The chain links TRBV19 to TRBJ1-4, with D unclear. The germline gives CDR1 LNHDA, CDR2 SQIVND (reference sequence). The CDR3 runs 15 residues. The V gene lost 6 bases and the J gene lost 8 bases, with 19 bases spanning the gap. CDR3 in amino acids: CASSPRGEGGEKLFF. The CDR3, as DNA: TGTGCCAGTAGCCCACGTGGGGAGGGCGGGGAAAAACTGTTTTTT. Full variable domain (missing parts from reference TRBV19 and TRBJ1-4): DGGITQSPKYLFRKEGQNVTLSCEQNLNHDAMYWYRQDPGQGLRLIYYSQIVNDFQKGDIAEGYSVSREKKESFPLTVTSAQKNPTAFYLCASSPRGEGGEKLFFGSGTQLSVL.

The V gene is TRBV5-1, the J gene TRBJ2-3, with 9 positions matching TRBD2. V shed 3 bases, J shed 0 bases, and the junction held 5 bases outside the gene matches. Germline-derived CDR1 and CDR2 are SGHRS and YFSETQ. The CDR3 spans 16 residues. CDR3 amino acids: CASSSSGVHSTDTQYF. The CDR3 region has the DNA TGCGCCAGCAGCTCTAGCGGGGTCCATAGCACAGATACGCAGTATTTT.

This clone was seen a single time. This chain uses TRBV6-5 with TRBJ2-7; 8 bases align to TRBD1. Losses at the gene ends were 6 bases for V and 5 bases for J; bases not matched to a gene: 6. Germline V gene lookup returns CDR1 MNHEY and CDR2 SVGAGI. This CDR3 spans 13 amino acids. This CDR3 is CASRVSGGHEQYF. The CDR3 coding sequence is TGTGCCAGCAGGGTTTCAGGGGGCCACGAGCAGTACTTC.

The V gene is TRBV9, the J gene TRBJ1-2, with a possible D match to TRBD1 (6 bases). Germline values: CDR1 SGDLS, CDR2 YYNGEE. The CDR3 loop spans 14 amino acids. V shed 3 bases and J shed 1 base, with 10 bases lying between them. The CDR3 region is CASSDRESNYGYTF. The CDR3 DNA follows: TGTGCCAGCAGCGACAGGGAGAGTAACTATGGCTACACCTTC.

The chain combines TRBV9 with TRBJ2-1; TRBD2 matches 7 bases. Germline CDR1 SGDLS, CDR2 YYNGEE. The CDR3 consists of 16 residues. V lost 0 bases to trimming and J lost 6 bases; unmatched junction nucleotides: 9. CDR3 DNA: TGTGCCAGCAGCGTAGTAGGAGCGGGGTCCCTCAATGAGCAGTTCTTC. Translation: CASSVVGAGSLNEQFF.

CDR3 sequence (DNA): TGTGCCAGCAGCCAGGCCTCGGGGGCAGATACGCAGTATTTT. Residues: CASSQASGADTQYF. The V gene is TRBV5-4, the J gene TRBJ2-3; maybe TRBD2 (6 bases). V was shortened by 4 bases and J by 4 bases, with 13 bases between the two germline ends. CDR3 length equals 14 residues. The germline V gene encodes CDR1 SGHNT and CDR2 YYREEE (reference sequence).

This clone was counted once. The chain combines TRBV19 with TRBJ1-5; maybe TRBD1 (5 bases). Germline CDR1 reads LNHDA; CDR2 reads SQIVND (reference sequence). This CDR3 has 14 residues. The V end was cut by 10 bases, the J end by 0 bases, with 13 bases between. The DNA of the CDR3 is TGTGCCACCTCCGGGGGTTATAGCAATCAGCCCCAGCATTTT. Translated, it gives CATSGGYSNQPQHF.

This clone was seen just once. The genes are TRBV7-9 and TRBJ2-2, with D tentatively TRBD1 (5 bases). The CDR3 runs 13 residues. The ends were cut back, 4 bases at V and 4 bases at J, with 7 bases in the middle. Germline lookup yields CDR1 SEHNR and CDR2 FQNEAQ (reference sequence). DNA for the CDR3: TGTGCCAGCAGCTCGACAGTCACCGGGGAGCTGTTTTTT. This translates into CASSSTVTGELFF.

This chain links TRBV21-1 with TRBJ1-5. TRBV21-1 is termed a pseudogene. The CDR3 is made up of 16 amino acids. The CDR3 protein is CASSKGTAICNQPQHF. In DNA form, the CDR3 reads TGTGCCAGCAGCAAAGGGACTGCCATATGCAATCAGCCCCAGCATTTT.

CDR3 loop: CAGRRGGPWDEQFF. The CDR3 DNA follows: TGTGCCGGCCGCCGGGGGGGACCTTGGGATGAGCAGTTCTTC. This rearrangement joins TRBV7-2 to TRBJ2-1; 8 nucleotides match TRBD2. With 11 bases clipped from V and 8 bases from J, the junction kept 14 bases outside the gene matches. CDR3 length equals 14 residues. The germline V gene has CDR1 SGHTA and CDR2 FQGNSA.

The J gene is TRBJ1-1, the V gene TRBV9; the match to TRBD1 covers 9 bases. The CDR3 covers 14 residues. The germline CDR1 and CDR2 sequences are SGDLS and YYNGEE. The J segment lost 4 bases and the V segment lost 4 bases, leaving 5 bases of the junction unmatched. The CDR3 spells CASSFGQGFTEAFF. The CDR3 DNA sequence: TGTGCCAGCAGCTTCGGACAGGGGTTCACTGAAGCTTTCTTT.

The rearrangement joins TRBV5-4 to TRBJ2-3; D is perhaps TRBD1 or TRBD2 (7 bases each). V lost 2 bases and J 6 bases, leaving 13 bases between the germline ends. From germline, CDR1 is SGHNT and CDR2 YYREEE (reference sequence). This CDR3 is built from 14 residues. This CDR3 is CASSFQGEGDTQYF. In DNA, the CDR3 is TGTGCCAGCAGCTTTCAGGGGGAGGGGGATACGCAGTATTTT.

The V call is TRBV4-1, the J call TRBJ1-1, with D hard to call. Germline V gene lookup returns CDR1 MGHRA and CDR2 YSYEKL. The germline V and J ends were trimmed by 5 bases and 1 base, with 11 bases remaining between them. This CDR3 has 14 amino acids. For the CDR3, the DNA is TGCGCCAGCAGCTCGTTGCGTCAGAACACTGAAGCTTTCTTT. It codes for CASSSLRQNTEAFF.

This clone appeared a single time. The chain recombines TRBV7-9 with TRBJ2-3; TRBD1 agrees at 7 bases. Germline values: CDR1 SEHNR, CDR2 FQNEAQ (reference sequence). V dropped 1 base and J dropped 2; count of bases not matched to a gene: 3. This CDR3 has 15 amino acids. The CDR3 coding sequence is TGTGCCAGCAGCTTAGGGGACAGAGACACAGATACGCAGTATTTT. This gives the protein CASSLGDRDTDTQYF.